The 31 T cell receptor beta chains in this list originate from one sample, sequenced in a study of cytomegalovirus exposure and HLA in healthy donors. Sequencing was performed with immunoSEQ multiplex PCR; in TCRdb, only in-frame clones are kept and a portion is missing. The sample has 150,000 to 200,000 clones, approximately 80% seen once. Input material: PBMCs. The receptors stem from a man under 40 in good health and CMV-seropositive.

CDR3 protein: CASSYSASGVRDEQFF. CDR3 nucleotides: TGTGCCAGCAGTTACTCCGCTAGCGGGGTGAGGGATGAGCAGTTCTTC. The V gene is TRBV6-6, the J gene TRBJ2-1, with 9 bases lining up with TRBD2. This CDR3 has 16 amino acids. Looked up from germline, CDR1 is MNHNY and CDR2 is SVGAGI (reference sequence). Trimming took 0 bases from V and 8 from J; bases not matched to a gene: 8.

This clone was picked up one time. This chain joins TRBV19 and TRBJ1-5, with no clear D. The CDR3 sequence is 13 residues long. Trimming took 8 bases from V and 0 from J, leaving 8 bases between them. In germline, CDR1 is LNHDA, CDR2 SQIVND (reference sequence). Written as DNA, the CDR3 is TGTGCCAGTCTCGGTTATAGCAATCAGCCCCAGCATTTT. Its protein product is CASLGYSNQPQHF.

This clone was seen once. The chain combines TRBV27 with TRBJ2-3, with a weak D call TRBD2 (5 bases). V was shortened by 1 base and J by 2 bases, with 10 bases between the two germline ends. CDR1 is MNHEY and CDR2 is SMNVEV in the germline V gene (reference sequence). The CDR3 extends over 15 amino acids. In DNA form, the CDR3 reads TGTGCCAGCAGTTTATATGAGACTATCACAGATACGCAGTATTTT. It specifies CASSLYETITDTQYF.

To note about this clone: The same CDR3 can be traced to other DNA sequences in this sample. The chain combines TRBV6-4 with TRBJ2-2; D unclear. The germline V and J ends were trimmed by 0 bases and 3 bases, with 5 bases remaining between them. CDR1 is MRHNA and CDR2 is SNTAGT in the germline V gene. The CDR3 spans 14 residues. The CDR3 loop reads CASSDSQDTGELFF. CDR3 DNA sequence: TGTGCCAGCAGTGACTCTCAGGACACCGGGGAGCTGTTTTTT.

V is TRBV5-6 and J is TRBJ2-1; TRBD1 might be the D (5 bases). Trimming stripped 0 bases from V and 7 bases from J, with 20 bases between. Germline V CDR1 and CDR2: SGHDT, YYEEEE. This CDR3 is built from 17 residues. The CDR3 sequence is CASSLVIGALGINEQFF. The CDR3 nucleotides read TGTGCCAGCAGCTTGGTGATAGGGGCTTTGGGAATAAATGAGCAGTTCTTC.

This chain uses TRBV28 with TRBJ1-6; D is unclear. Trimming cost V 3 bases and J 3 bases, with 18 bases left between them. Germline CDR1 and CDR2: MDHEN and SYDVKM. The CDR3 length is 18 residues. Here the CDR3 reads CASSFSPERAYYNSPLHF. CDR3 nucleotide sequence: TGTGCCAGCAGTTTTAGCCCGGAGAGGGCGTACTATAATTCACCCCTCCACTTT.

The chain combines TRBV6-5 with TRBJ1-2; a weak D match, TRBD1 (5 bases). The germline V and J ends were trimmed by 5 bases and 8 bases, with 12 bases remaining between them. The CDR3 is 12 amino acids. Germline values: CDR1 MNHEY, CDR2 SVGAGI. CDR3 coding DNA: TGTGCCAGCAGTGCTCCAAGGGGCGGCTACACCTTC. Protein: CASSAPRGGYTF.

The CDR3 loop reads CASSLSRTGRSYEQYF. The CDR3 DNA reads as TGTGCCAGCAGTTTATCAAGGACAGGGCGATCCTACGAGCAGTACTTC. The V and J genes are TRBV27 and TRBJ2-7; TRBD1 matches 8 bases. Germline V gene lookup returns CDR1 MNHEY and CDR2 SMNVEV (reference sequence). There are 16 residues in the CDR3. Trimming cost V 0 bases and J 1 base; bases outside gene matches: 5.

The CDR3 spells CASSSTGTGVYEQYF. The CDR3 DNA follows: TGTGCCAGCAGTTCAACCGGGACAGGGGTTTACGAGCAGTACTTC. This chain connects TRBV28 to TRBJ2-7; 10 bases align to TRBD1. Germline CDR1 MDHEN, CDR2 SYDVKM. The CDR3 contains 15 residues. V shed 4 bases, J shed 4 bases, and the junction held 7 bases outside the gene matches. The whole variable domain, filled in from reference TRBV28 and TRBJ2-7, reads DVKVTQSSRYLVKRTGEKVFLECVQDMDHENMFWYRQDPGLGLRLIYFSYDVKMKEKGDIPEGYSVSREKKERFSLILESASTNQTSMYLCASSSTGTGVYEQYFGPGTRLTVT.

This chain joins TRBV9 and TRBJ2-7; TRBD2 matches 13 bases. V lost 4 bases and J lost 3; bases outside the gene matches: 7. Germline V gene data show CDR1 as SGDLS and CDR2 as YYNGEE. The CDR3 is 16 residues long. The CDR3 sequence is CASSPGLAGVSYEQYF. As DNA, the CDR3 is TGTGCCAGCAGCCCAGGACTAGCGGGGGTCAGCTACGAGCAGTACTTC.

The chain uses TRBV4-1 and TRBJ2-7, with a tentative D call TRBD1 (8 bases). The CDR3 totals 17 residues. Between the trimmed V and J ends, which lost 5 bases and 4 bases, there was a span of 24 bases. Germline CDR1 reads MGHRA; CDR2 reads YSYEKL. The CDR3 protein is CASSSGGQVGAGYEQYF. The CDR3 DNA is TGCGCCAGCAGCTCGGGGGGACAGGTAGGGGCGGGATACGAGCAGTACTTC.

V usage is TRBV5-1 and J usage is TRBJ2-5; 14 bases match TRBD2. The CDR3 is made up of 18 amino acids. The germline gives CDR1 SGHRS, CDR2 YFSETQ. J lost 1 base, V lost 4 bases, and 9 bases had no gene match. The CDR3 region is CASSVGLAGGLLQETQYF. CDR3 bases: TGCGCCAGCAGCGTAGGACTAGCGGGGGGCCTACTCCAAGAGACCCAGTACTTC.

This clone was seen a few times. The DNA of the CDR3 is TGTGCCATCAGTTCGACAGGGAAGAGCAATCAGCCCCAGCATTTT. Translated, it gives CAISSTGKSNQPQHF. The V call is TRBV10-3, the J call TRBJ1-5, with 7 bases matching TRBD1. This CDR3 has 15 residues. J was trimmed by 1 base and V by 5 bases; bases with no gene match: 5. Germline V gene sequence: CDR1 ENHRY, CDR2 SYGVKD.

V gene TRBV7-9 combines with J gene TRBJ2-1, with 8 bases matching TRBD1. The J segment lost 7 bases and the V segment lost 5 bases, leaving 13 bases of the junction unmatched. CDR1 is SEHNR, CDR2 FQNEAQ, per germline (reference sequence). The CDR3 extends over 16 amino acids. This chain's CDR3 is CASSPGQGHAGNEQFF. CDR3 nucleotides: TGTGCCAGCAGCCCCGGACAGGGCCATGCGGGGAATGAGCAGTTCTTC.

This chain uses TRBV9 with TRBJ2-7, with D maybe TRBD2 (5 bases). CDR1 is SGDLS and CDR2 is YYNGEE in the germline V gene. The CDR3 sequence is 15 residues long. The V end was cut by 0 bases, the J end by 4 bases, with 14 bases between. CDR3 nucleotide sequence: TGTGCCAGCAGCGTAGCTTGGGGAGAACCATACGAGCAGTACTTC. Amino acid sequence: CASSVAWGEPYEQYF.

The gene calls are TRBV7-2 and TRBJ2-3; D may be TRBD1 (6 bases). The CDR3 runs to 16 residues. CDR1 is SGHTA, CDR2 FQGNSA, per germline. V lost 7 bases and J lost 2, with 19 bases in between. The CDR3 DNA reads TGTGCCAGCAACCAACTCGGAGCAGGGGACACAGATACGCAGTATTTT. Translation gives CASNQLGAGDTDTQYF.

The chain is built from TRBV7-2 and TRBJ2-3; 11 positions match TRBD2. The length of the CDR3 is 17 residues. Losses at the gene ends were 4 bases for V and 2 bases for J; bases not matched to a gene: 8. Germline loops: CDR1 SGHTA, CDR2 FQGNSA. In DNA form, the CDR3 reads TGTGCCAGCAGCTCAGGGGGACTAGCGGACCACACAGATACGCAGTATTTT. Protein sequence: CASSSGGLADHTDTQYF. Filled out from reference TRBV7-2 and TRBJ2-3, the complete variable domain reads GAGVSQSPSNKVTEKGKDVELRCDPISGHTALYWYRQSLGQGLEFLIYFQGNSAPDKSGLPSDRFSAERTGGSVSTLTIQRTQQEDSAVYLCASSSGGLADHTDTQYFGPGTRLTVL.

J is TRBJ1-2 and V is TRBV4-3; possible D gene TRBD1, 5 bases. Germline lookup yields CDR1 LGHNA and CDR2 YSLEER. The CDR3 has 15 residues. Between the trimmed V and J ends, which lost 1 base and 1 base, there was a span of 10 bases. CDR3 sequence: CASSQGQTDNYGYTF. CDR3 DNA sequence: TGCGCCAGCAGCCAAGGCCAGACAGATAACTATGGCTACACCTTC.

In the case of this clone: One end of the junction fails to match germline, which may point to a read error. The chain couples TRBV7-7 to TRBJ2-7; 9 bases align to TRBD1. The germline V gene has CDR1 SSHAT and CDR2 FNYEAQ (reference sequence). This CDR3 is built from 14 residues. CDR3 DNA sequence: TGTGCTAGCAGCCCCCGGGACAGGGCTTACGAGCAGTACTTC. It translates to CASSPRDRAYEQYF.

The chain has TRBV1 and TRBJ2-7; TRBD2 was called by the table and not checked on the DNA. TRBV1 is termed a pseudogene. The CDR3 has 21 residues. DNA for the CDR3: TGCACCAGCAGCCAAGATCCAGAACCCAACGGAGTCGACGAAAGGTCCTACGAGCAGTACTTC. It yields the protein CTSSQDPEPNGVDERSYEQYF.

The chain recombines TRBV5-1 with TRBJ2-7; 10 bases agree with TRBD1. The CDR3 is 14 amino acids. Trimming cost V 3 bases and J 7 bases; bases outside gene matches: 7. Germline V gives CDR1 SGHRS, CDR2 YFSETQ. The CDR3 DNA reads TGCGCCAGCAGCTCCGGGACAGGGGCGGGAGAGCAGTACTTC. This sequence encodes CASSSGTGAGEQYF.

This clone occurred a few times. The V call is TRBV6-5, the J call TRBJ1-2; 8 bases agree with TRBD1. Trimming at V came to 4 bases and at J to 4 bases, leaving 11 bases not matched to a gene. The CDR3 has 16 residues. The germline V gene encodes CDR1 MNHEY and CDR2 SVGAGI. The CDR3 loop reads CASSSSTGEVSYGYTF. The CDR3 DNA reads TGTGCCAGCAGTTCCTCGACAGGGGAAGTATCCTATGGCTACACCTTC.

The chain links TRBV9 to TRBJ2-7, with a possible D match to TRBD1 (6 bases). Trimming removed 5 bases at V and 1 base at J, with 10 bases between. The CDR3 loop spans 13 amino acids. Germline V gene lookup returns CDR1 SGDLS and CDR2 YYNGEE. CDR3 in amino acids: CASSPTGSYEQYF. DNA for the CDR3: TGTGCCAGCAGTCCAACAGGGTCCTACGAGCAGTACTTC.

This chain uses TRBV27 with TRBJ2-3; TRBD2 agrees at 7 bases. Germline V gene sequence: CDR1 MNHEY, CDR2 SMNVEV (reference sequence). The CDR3 runs 15 residues. V was pared by 4 bases and J by 2 bases, with 6 bases of the junction left unmatched. The CDR3 nucleotides read TGTGCCAGCAGTTCCTTGGGGGGGGACACAGATACGCAGTATTTT. This encodes CASSSLGGDTDTQYF.

This clone appeared a single time. The rearrangement links TRBV19 to TRBJ2-5; 9 positions agree with TRBD1. V shed 5 bases, J shed 4 bases, and the junction held 8 bases outside the gene matches. This CDR3 contains 15 residues. Germline CDR1 is LNHDA and CDR2 is SQIVND (reference sequence). The DNA for the CDR3 is TGTGCCAGTAGTCAGGACAGGGGCCTAGGAGAGACCCAGTACTTC. Its protein product is CASSQDRGLGETQYF.

The genes are TRBV2 and TRBJ2-3; tentatively, D is TRBD2 (6 bases). Trimming cost V 3 bases and J 10 bases, with 20 bases left between them. CDR1 is SNHLY and CDR2 is FYNNEI in the germline V gene. The CDR3 extends over 15 amino acids. The CDR3 nucleotides are TGTGCCAGCAGTGATATGACTAGTGGTAGGACTTCGCAGTATTTT. This translates into CASSDMTSGRTSQYF.

The genes are TRBV27 and TRBJ1-1; the D gene is possibly TRBD1 (6 bases). Germline values: CDR1 MNHEY, CDR2 SMNVEV (reference sequence). The CDR3 runs 15 residues. Trimming removed 4 bases at V and 1 base at J, with 13 bases between. The CDR3 nucleotides read TGTGCCAGCAGTTCGTTCGGGACAAAGAACACTGAAGCTTTCTTT. It is translated as CASSSFGTKNTEAFF.

This clone was recorded a few times. The V and J genes are TRBV19 and TRBJ2-7; 7 bases agree with TRBD1. The CDR3 length is 12 residues. J was trimmed by 3 bases and V by 11 bases; bases with no gene match: 7. Germline CDR1 is LNHDA and CDR2 is SQIVND (reference sequence). CDR3 sequence: CASTGTGYEQYF. The CDR3 DNA follows: TGTGCCTCGACAGGGACGGGCTACGAGCAGTACTTC.

This clone showed up just once. V usage is TRBV13 and J usage is TRBJ2-5; the match to TRBD2 covers 13 bases. The CDR3 length is 18 residues. Germline-derived CDR1 and CDR2 are PRHDT and FYEKMQ (reference sequence). The J segment lost 3 bases and the V segment lost 0 bases, leaving 7 bases of the junction unmatched. The CDR3, as DNA: TGTGCCAGCAGCTTAGGCCTAACGACTAGCGGGGGGAAAGAGACCCAGTACTTC. The encoded protein is CASSLGLTTSGGKETQYF. The complete variable domain, with remaining parts taken from reference TRBV13 and TRBJ2-5, reads AAGVIQSPRHLIKEKRETATLKCYPIPRHDTVYWYQQGPGQDPQFLISFYEKMQSDKGSIPDRFSAQQFSDYHSELNMSSLELGDSALYFCASSLGLTTSGGKETQYFGPGTRLLVL.

The chain combines TRBV7-9 with TRBJ2-3; no definite D call. The CDR3 runs 15 residues. CDR1 and CDR2 from the germline V gene are SEHNR and FQNEAQ (reference sequence). Trimming stripped 1 base from V and 0 bases from J, with 8 bases between. The chain's CDR3 is CASSLVLTSTDTQYF. In nucleotides, the CDR3 is TGTGCCAGCAGCTTAGTACTCACTAGCACAGATACGCAGTATTTT.

The chain joins TRBV11-2 to TRBJ2-7; 9 bases match TRBD1. This CDR3 has 15 amino acids. The V segment lost 4 bases and the J segment 6 bases; nucleotides outside the gene matches: 10. Germline assignment: CDR1 SGHAT and CDR2 FQNNGV. The CDR3 sequence: CASSSVNRGRREQYF. In DNA, the CDR3 is TGTGCCAGCAGCTCCGTAAACAGGGGGCGACGCGAGCAGTACTTC.